Shown below are 14 T cell receptor beta chains from a single sample sequenced in a study of cytomegalovirus exposure and HLA in healthy donors. PCR amplification relied on 60 Vbeta primers (plus 13 Jbeta primers). TCRdb keeps only in-frame clones here, not all; method: immunoSEQ multiplex PCR. The table shows approximately 110,000 clones, with roughly 74% occurring only once. The sample consisted of PBMCs. These receptors were obtained from a woman in her 30s in good health and CMV-seronegative.

V is TRBV11-2 and J is TRBJ1-6; 7 positions match TRBD1. The CDR3 consists of 18 residues. With V trimmed by 7 bases and J by 5 bases, 17 bases remained unmatched. Germline V gene lookup returns CDR1 SGHAT and CDR2 FQNNGV. The CDR3 is CASTKERQGRRNNSPLHF. DNA for the CDR3: TGTGCCAGCACCAAAGAAAGACAGGGCCGGAGAAATAATTCACCCCTCCACTTT. Together with reference TRBV11-2 and TRBJ1-6, the CDR3 gives the full variable domain: EAGVAQSPRYKIIEKRQSVAFWCNPISGHATLYWYQQILGQGPKLLIQFQNNGVVDDSQLPKDRFSAERLKGVDSTLKIQPAKLEDSAVYLCASTKERQGRRNNSPLHFGNGTRLTVT.

The chain joins TRBV6-1 to TRBJ1-5, with D maybe TRBD1 (6 bases). Germline V gene lookup returns CDR1 MNHNS and CDR2 SASEGT. Trimming cost V 4 bases and J 3 bases, with 16 bases left between them. This CDR3 spans 16 amino acids. For the CDR3, the DNA is TGTGCCAGCAGTGGCAGGGGAATATGGGACAATCAGCCCCAGCATTTT. Residues: CASSGRGIWDNQPQHF.

The chain is built from TRBV5-1 and TRBJ1-5; TRBD1 aligns across 9 bases. Germline V lookup: CDR1 SGHRS, CDR2 YFSETQ. The CDR3 consists of 15 residues. The V and J ends lost 4 bases and 2 bases, in that order; junction bases with no gene match: 4. The CDR3 spells CASSPGTGRNQPQHF. In DNA form, the CDR3 reads TGCGCCAGCAGCCCTGGGACAGGGCGCAATCAGCCCCAGCATTTT.

The chain has TRBV19 and TRBJ1-5; 7 bases agree with TRBD1. CDR3 length: 15 amino acids. Losses at the gene ends were 2 bases for V and 2 bases for J; bases not matched to a gene: 3. Germline assignment: CDR1 LNHDA and CDR2 SQIVND (reference sequence). In nucleotides, the CDR3 is TGTGCCAGTAGTATAAAAGGGGGCGGCAATCAGCCCCAGCATTTT. It codes for CASSIKGGGNQPQHF.

The chain's CDR3 is CASSPRATGLTEAFF. CDR3 nucleotides: TGTGCCAGTAGTCCGCGCGCGACAGGGTTAACTGAAGCTTTCTTT. This chain links TRBV19 with TRBJ1-1; 7 bases line up with TRBD1. The germline gives CDR1 LNHDA, CDR2 SQIVND (reference sequence). Trimming took 5 bases from V and 5 from J; bases not matched to a gene: 11. The CDR3 has 15 residues.

This clone was detected only a few times. V is TRBV5-1 and J is TRBJ2-1; 7 bases align to TRBD1. Germline V CDR1 and CDR2: SGHRS, YFSETQ. This CDR3 contains 14 residues. Trimming at V came to 5 bases and at J to 3 bases, leaving 5 bases not matched to a gene. The CDR3 bases are TGCGCCAGCAGTATCGGACAGGACTACAATGAGCAGTTCTTC. It yields the protein CASSIGQDYNEQFF.

This chain connects TRBV5-1 to TRBJ2-5; 11 bases line up with TRBD2. The ends lost 4 bases at V and 0 bases at J; junction bases unmatched: 5. The CDR3 is 16 amino acids. Germline CDR1 reads SGHRS; CDR2 reads YFSETQ. This CDR3 is CASSPWTSGYQETQYF. The CDR3 DNA reads TGCGCCAGCAGCCCCTGGACTAGCGGGTACCAAGAGACCCAGTACTTC.

This chain links TRBV5-5 with TRBJ2-6, with D hard to call. CDR3 length equals 14 residues. Germline V gives CDR1 SGHKS, CDR2 YYEKEE (reference sequence). V dropped 5 bases and J dropped 2 bases, with 8 bases sitting between them. CDR3 sequence (DNA): TGTGCCAGCAGAAGTGGCCCTGGGGCCAACGTCCTGACTTTC. Residues: CASRSGPGANVLTF. The variable domain in full, with the rest retrieved from reference TRBV5-5 and TRBJ2-6, is DAGVTQSPTHLIKTRGQQVTLRCSPISGHKSVSWYQQVLGQGPQFIFQYYEKEERGRGNFPDRFSARQFPNYSSELNVNALLLGDSALYLCASRSGPGANVLTFGAGSRLTVL.

The chain employs TRBV28 and TRBJ2-2; D may be TRBD1 (6 bases). The CDR3 covers 16 residues. V shed 2 bases and J shed 2 bases, with 12 bases lying between them. Germline CDR1 is MDHEN and CDR2 is SYDVKM. The CDR3 region has the DNA TGTGCCAGCAGTTTACCCGCAGGGACAAACACCGGGGAGCTGTTTTTT. Translation gives CASSLPAGTNTGELFF. The full variable domain, with the rest looked up from reference TRBV28 and TRBJ2-2, is DVKVTQSSRYLVKRTGEKVFLECVQDMDHENMFWYRQDPGLGLRLIYFSYDVKMKEKGDIPEGYSVSREKKERFSLILESASTNQTSMYLCASSLPAGTNTGELFFGEGSRLTVL.

The rearrangement links TRBV7-9 to TRBJ1-5; TRBD1 matches at 7 bases. J lost 7 bases, V lost 5 bases, and 8 bases had no gene match. This CDR3 has 14 amino acids. The germline CDR1 and CDR2 sequences are SEHNR and FQNEAQ (reference sequence). CDR3 sequence: CASSLDRLEQPQHF. The CDR3 coding sequence is TGTGCCAGCAGCCTGGACAGGTTGGAACAGCCCCAGCATTTT.

The rearrangement joins TRBV7-9 to TRBJ2-7, with 9 bases matching TRBD2. CDR3 size: 16 residues. The V gene end was trimmed by 5 bases and the J gene end by 2 bases; junction bases not matched to a gene: 10. The germline gives CDR1 SEHNR, CDR2 FQNEAQ (reference sequence). CDR3 coding DNA: TGTGCCAGCAGCCTTGGGGCTAGCGGGGAAACCTACGAGCAGTACTTC. It translates to CASSLGASGETYEQYF.

This clone has only one observation. The rearrangement links TRBV25-1 to TRBJ1-1; TRBD1 matches at 10 bases. Looked up from germline, CDR1 is MGHDK and CDR2 is SYGVNS. The CDR3 runs 13 residues. The junction had 2 bases not matched to a gene; V was cut back by 4 bases and J by 6 bases. The CDR3 DNA reads TGTGCCAGCAGTGGACAGGGGGCCGCTGAAGCTTTCTTT. Its translation: CASSGQGAAEAFF.

V is TRBV5-1 and J is TRBJ1-2; D is uncertain. The V gene's germline CDR1 is SGHRS and CDR2 YFSETQ. The CDR3 has 13 amino acids. V was pared by 0 bases and J by 3 bases, with 6 bases between. The CDR3: CASSLAQDYGYTF. CDR3 DNA sequence: TGCGCCAGCAGCTTGGCTCAGGACTATGGCTACACCTTC.

The V gene is TRBV7-8, the J gene TRBJ1-2; 8 bases are a match to TRBD1. Germline V lookup: CDR1 SGHVS, CDR2 FQNEAQ. This CDR3 is 15 amino acids long. J gave up 2 bases and V 2 bases, and 4 bases lay outside the gene matches. The chain's CDR3 is CASSLNHRGNYGYTF. DNA of the CDR3: TGTGCCAGCAGCTTAAATCACAGGGGGAACTATGGCTACACCTTC.